The clone carrying this TCR beta chain was seen only once. The data belong to a study of blood T cell repertoires in COVID-19. Study-level background: The study drew acute and convalescent COVID-19 samples from the United States, Italy and Spain. The cDNA or gDNA used as material had been derived from T cells, B-cell-depleted T cells, or PBMCs.

Participants' reported clinical history set cohort assignment. Donors in Cohort 3 who had recovered were those with two negative PCRs, healthcare professional clearance, or resolution of their symptoms. Method: immunoSEQ multiplex PCR; TCRdb's copy keeps in-frame clones and lacks some. The sample holds 350,000 to 400,000 clones, 88% seen once. The CDR3 loop spans 16 amino acids. From germline, CDR1 is SGHRS and CDR2 YFSETQ. Trimming pared 0 bases from V and 8 bases from J, leaving 18 bases between. Sequencing was carried out using PBMCs or T cells enriched from blood (not recorded which). The origin of this receptor is a woman younger than 30 who had recovered from COVID-19. The genes are TRBV5-1 and TRBJ2-1, with a tentative D call TRBD2 (5 bases). The CDR3 bases are TGCGCCAGCAGCTTGGAGAGGGATTTCGCTTTAGATGAGCAGTTCTTC. It yields the protein CASSLERDFALDEQFF.